A single sample is the source of the 24 T cell receptor beta chains below, sequenced in a study of CD8 T cells in Susac syndrome. The authors reverse transcribed roughly 0.5 to 1 ug RNA with random hexamers. TCRdb re-called the immunoSEQ multiplex PCR reads with MiXCR, one entry per CDR3 protein. The top ten hold approximately 0.1% of the sample, which has about 71,000 distinct CDR3 sequences, 96% seen once. The material sequenced was CD4+ T cells from PBMCs. The source of these receptors is a human donor with multiple sclerosis.

The gene calls are TRBV30 and TRBJ1-2; D gene ambiguous. Trimming stripped 0 bases from V and 5 bases from J, with 13 bases between. Germline V gives CDR1 GTSNPN, CDR2 SVGIG (reference sequence). The CDR3 runs 14 residues. CDR3 region: CAWSVNRGPYGYTF. The CDR3 DNA reads as TGTGCCTGGAGTGTAAATAGAGGGCCTTATGGCTACACCTTC.

The chain recombines TRBV30 with TRBJ2-7; a possible D gene is TRBD1 (6 bases). Between the trimmed V and J ends, which lost 5 bases and 0 bases, there was a span of 8 bases. CDR3 length equals 12 residues. Germline CDR1 is GTSNPN and CDR2 is SVGIG (reference sequence). CDR3 loop: CAWARGSYEQYF. CDR3 in DNA: TGTGCCTGGGCCAGGGGCTCCTACGAGCAGTACTTC.

The J gene is TRBJ1-2, the V gene TRBV6-5; TRBD1 matches 8 bases. V was pared by 4 bases and J by 3 bases, with 4 bases of the junction left unmatched. CDR1 and CDR2 from the germline V gene are MNHEY and SVGAGI. CDR3 size: 14 residues. The CDR3 loop reads CASSFRGLDYGYTF. In nucleotides, the CDR3 is TGTGCCAGCAGTTTCAGGGGGCTGGACTATGGCTACACCTTC.

The genes are TRBV4-2 and TRBJ1-1, with D hard to call. Germline CDR1 LGHNA, CDR2 YNFKEQ. Deletions cut 1 base from V and 4 bases from J, with 7 bases between. The length of the CDR3 is 13 residues. The CDR3 loop is CASSQGPSTEAFF. In nucleotides, the CDR3 is TGTGCCAGCAGCCAAGGCCCGAGCACTGAAGCTTTCTTT.

The V and J genes are TRBV5-1 and TRBJ2-1; 13 bases are shared with TRBD2. CDR3 length: 19 residues. V dropped 4 bases and J dropped 0; count of bases not matched to a gene: 10. From germline, CDR1 is SGHRS and CDR2 YFSETQ. This CDR3 reads CASSQRTSGGPSSYNEQFF. CDR3 nucleotide sequence: TGCGCCAGCAGCCAGCGGACTAGCGGGGGTCCAAGCTCCTACAATGAGCAGTTCTTC.

The gene calls are TRBV7-2 and TRBJ1-5, with a weak D call TRBD1 (6 bases). V was shortened by 5 bases and J by 7 bases, with 15 bases between the two germline ends. This CDR3 has 14 residues. CDR1 is SGHTA, CDR2 FQGNSA, per germline. CDR3 loop: CASSIQGGGQPQHF. As DNA, the CDR3 is TGTGCCAGCAGCATACAGGGCGGAGGCCAGCCCCAGCATTTT.

The chain uses TRBV24-1 and TRBJ1-2; D uncertain. Trimming took 5 bases from V and 1 from J, leaving 7 bases between them. This CDR3 contains 13 residues. Germline V CDR1 and CDR2: KGHDR, SFDVKD. The CDR3 loop is CATSGSINYGYTF. The CDR3 nucleotides read TGTGCCACCAGTGGGTCGATTAACTATGGCTACACCTTC.

This chain uses TRBV28 with TRBJ2-7; TRBD1 matches at 9 bases. There are 12 residues in the CDR3. Germline assignment: CDR1 MDHEN and CDR2 SYDVKM. After removal of 11 bases from V and 5 bases from J, the junction contained 7 bases not matched to a gene. Here the CDR3 reads CALQGAHNEQYF. The CDR3 DNA reads as TGTGCCCTACAGGGGGCTCACAACGAGCAGTACTTC.

The chain joins TRBV9 to TRBJ2-2; TRBD2 is a possible D gene (5 bases). The ends were cut back, 0 bases at V and 5 bases at J, with 5 bases in the middle. The CDR3 has 13 residues. Germline lookup yields CDR1 SGDLS and CDR2 YYNGEE. As DNA, the CDR3 is TGTGCCAGCAGCGTAGGCGGGACCGGGGAGCTGTTTTTT. Amino acid sequence: CASSVGGTGELFF.

V is TRBV3-1 and J is TRBJ1-5; a weak D match, TRBD1 (5 bases). Germline CDR1 and CDR2: LGHDT and YNNKEL (reference sequence). Trimming removed 3 bases from V and 6 bases from J, with 18 bases in between. The CDR3 has 16 residues. CDR3 loop: CASSQDKSGLSQPQHF. The CDR3 DNA reads as TGTGCCAGCAGCCAGGACAAATCAGGATTAAGTCAGCCCCAGCATTTT.

In its sample, this clonotype was seen once. This chain links TRBV20-1 with TRBJ1-4; a weak D match, TRBD1 (5 bases). V lost 4 bases, J lost 8 bases, and 14 bases lay in between. This CDR3 has 13 amino acids. Germline V gives CDR1 DFQATT, CDR2 SNEGSKA (reference sequence). CDR3 bases: TGCAGTGCTAAGGACACTGCAGGGGAAAAACTGTTTTTT. Translated, it gives CSAKDTAGEKLFF.

The J gene is TRBJ1-1, the V gene TRBV3-1, with D uncertain. The CDR3 has 12 amino acids. Germline assignment: CDR1 LGHDT and CDR2 YNNKEL (reference sequence). The V gene lost 3 bases and the J gene lost 4 bases, with 6 bases spanning the gap. The CDR3 nucleotides are TGTGCCAGCAGCCAGCTCGGCACTGAAGCTTTCTTT. This encodes CASSQLGTEAFF.

V and J are TRBV29-1 and TRBJ1-2, with D uncertain. The CDR3 is 11 amino acids. The germline CDR1 and CDR2 sequences are SQVTM and ANQGSEA. Trimming shortened V by 4 bases and J by 9 bases, and 12 bases separated the two germline ends. CDR3 nucleotides: TGCAGCGTTGTCGGCCTTACGAGCTACACCTTC. It encodes CSVVGLTSYTF.

This clonotype showed up just once. The V and J genes are TRBV20-1 and TRBJ2-1; 9 bases align to TRBD2. Trimming took 3 bases from V and 12 from J; bases not matched to a gene: 9. The CDR3 extends over 13 amino acids. CDR1 is DFQATT and CDR2 is SNEGSKA in the germline V gene (reference sequence). DNA of the CDR3: TGCAGTGCTAGTCCTCTAGCGGGGTGGGGGCAGTTCTTC. It yields the protein CSASPLAGWGQFF.

The chain has TRBV6-2 or TRBV6-3 and TRBJ2-5; TRBD1 agrees at 7 bases. Germline CDR1 is MNHEY and CDR2 is SVGEGT. The CDR3 sequence is 15 residues long. The ends lost 2 bases at V and 3 bases at J; junction bases unmatched: 6. As DNA, the CDR3 is TGTGCCAGCAGTTACCTCGGACAGGAGAAAGAGACCCAGTACTTC. As protein: CASSYLGQEKETQYF.

This clonotype was observed a single time. The rearrangement links TRBV7-3 to TRBJ2-5, with TRBD2 matching 15 bases. Germline V lookup: CDR1 SGHTA, CDR2 FQGTGA. The length of the CDR3 is 17 residues. Trimming at V came to 5 bases and at J to 5 bases, leaving 9 bases not matched to a gene. The CDR3 spells CASSPKGLAGGGETQYF. CDR3 coding DNA: TGTGCCAGCAGCCCCAAGGGACTAGCGGGGGGCGGTGAGACCCAGTACTTC.

The J gene is TRBJ1-2, the V gene TRBV4-3, with D possibly matching TRBD1 (5 bases). V was shortened by 1 base and J by 4 bases, with 10 bases between the two germline ends. Germline V lookup: CDR1 LGHNA, CDR2 YSLEER. The CDR3 covers 14 residues. The CDR3 sequence: CASSQGYGGYGYTF. As DNA, the CDR3 is TGCGCCAGCAGCCAAGGGTATGGGGGCTATGGCTACACCTTC.

This chain joins TRBV2 and TRBJ1-1; no definite D call. The CDR3 extends over 14 amino acids. Trimming stripped 4 bases from V and 4 bases from J, with 13 bases between. Germline-derived CDR1 and CDR2 are SNHLY and FYNNEI. CDR3 sequence (DNA): TGTGCCAGCAGTGCCAACGGGTATCCCACTGAAGCTTTCTTT. Amino acids: CASSANGYPTEAFF.

The chain carries TRBV10-3 and TRBJ2-6, with 7 nucleotides matching TRBD1. Looked up from germline, CDR1 is ENHRY and CDR2 is SYGVKD. V trimming: 6 bases; J trimming: 4 bases; junction bases outside the gene matches: 6. CDR3 length: 15 amino acids. The CDR3 DNA is TGTGCCATCAGGAACGGGACAGCCGGGGCCAACGTCCTGACTTTC. It specifies CAIRNGTAGANVLTF.

V usage is TRBV20-1 and J usage is TRBJ2-1; no clear D gene. V gave up 3 bases and J gave up 4 bases, with 16 bases separating them. Germline V gene data show CDR1 as DFQATT and CDR2 as SNEGSKA (reference sequence). CDR3 length: 15 amino acids. The CDR3 is CSASESVLPYNEQFF. The CDR3, as DNA: TGCAGTGCTAGCGAATCAGTGTTACCTTACAATGAGCAGTTCTTC.

V is TRBV30 and J is TRBJ1-5, with 9 bases fitting TRBD1. This CDR3 spans 14 amino acids. The trim removed 1 base at V and 4 bases at J, leaving 2 bases unmatched. Germline loops: CDR1 GTSNPN, CDR2 SVGIG (reference sequence). CDR3: CAWSGGQGNQPQHF. For the CDR3, the DNA is TGTGCCTGGAGTGGGGGACAGGGAAATCAGCCCCAGCATTTT.

V is TRBV7-9 and J is TRBJ1-1; possibly TRBD1 for D (6 bases). CDR1 is SEHNR and CDR2 is FQNEAQ in the germline V gene (reference sequence). Deletions cut 1 base from V and 7 bases from J, with 19 bases between. The CDR3 sequence is 16 residues long. The CDR3 sequence: CASSLGTGAPRGEAFF. CDR3 DNA sequence: TGTGCCAGCAGCTTAGGAACGGGGGCGCCTAGGGGTGAAGCTTTCTTT.

V is TRBV20-1 and J is TRBJ2-1, with 7 bases lining up with TRBD1. Germline trimming cut 5 bases from V and 0 bases from J; bases unmatched to any gene: 7. The CDR3 loop spans 15 amino acids. The germline V gene encodes CDR1 DFQATT and CDR2 SNEGSKA (reference sequence). The CDR3 loop reads CSAQDRQYSYNEQFF. In DNA, the CDR3 is TGCAGTGCTCAGGACAGGCAATACTCCTACAATGAGCAGTTCTTC.

V gene TRBV25-1 combines with J gene TRBJ1-1; D perhaps matches TRBD1 (5 bases). CDR3 size: 10 residues. CDR1 and CDR2 (germline): MGHDK, SYGVNS. Between the trimmed V and J ends, which lost 6 bases and 7 bases, there was a span of 6 bases. The CDR3 loop is CASRDIEAFF. Here the CDR3 DNA reads TGTGCCAGCAGGGACATTGAAGCTTTCTTT.